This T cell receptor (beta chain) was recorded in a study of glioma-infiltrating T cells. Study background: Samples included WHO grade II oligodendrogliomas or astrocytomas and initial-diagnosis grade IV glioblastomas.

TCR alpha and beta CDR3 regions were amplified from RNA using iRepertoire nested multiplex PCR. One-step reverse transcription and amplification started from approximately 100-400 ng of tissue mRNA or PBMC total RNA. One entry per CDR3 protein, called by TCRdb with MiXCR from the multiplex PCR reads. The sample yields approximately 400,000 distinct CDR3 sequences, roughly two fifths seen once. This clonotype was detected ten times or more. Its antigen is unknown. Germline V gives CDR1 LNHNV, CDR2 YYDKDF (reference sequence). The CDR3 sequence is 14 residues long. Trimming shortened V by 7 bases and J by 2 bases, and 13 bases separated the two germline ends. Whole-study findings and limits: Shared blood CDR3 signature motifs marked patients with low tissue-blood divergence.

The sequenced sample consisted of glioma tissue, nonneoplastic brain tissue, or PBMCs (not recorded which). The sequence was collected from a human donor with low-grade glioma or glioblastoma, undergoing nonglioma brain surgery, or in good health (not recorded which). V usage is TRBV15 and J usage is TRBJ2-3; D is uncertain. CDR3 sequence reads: CATKSVYLTDTQYF. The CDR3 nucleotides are TGTGCCACCAAGTCAGTTTACCTCACAGATACGCAGTATTTT.